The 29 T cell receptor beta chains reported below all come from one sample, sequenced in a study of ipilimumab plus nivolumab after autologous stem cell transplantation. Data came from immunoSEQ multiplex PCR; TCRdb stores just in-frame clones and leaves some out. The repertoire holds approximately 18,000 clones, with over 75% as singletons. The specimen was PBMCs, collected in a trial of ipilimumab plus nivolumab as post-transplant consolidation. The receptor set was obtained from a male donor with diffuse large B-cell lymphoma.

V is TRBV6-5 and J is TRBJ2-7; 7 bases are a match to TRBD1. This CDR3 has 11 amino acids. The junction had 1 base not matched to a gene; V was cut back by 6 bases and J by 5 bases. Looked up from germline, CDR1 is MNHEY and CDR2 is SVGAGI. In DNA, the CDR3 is TGTGCCAGCAGCAGGGGGAACGAGCAGTACTTC. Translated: CASSRGNEQYF.

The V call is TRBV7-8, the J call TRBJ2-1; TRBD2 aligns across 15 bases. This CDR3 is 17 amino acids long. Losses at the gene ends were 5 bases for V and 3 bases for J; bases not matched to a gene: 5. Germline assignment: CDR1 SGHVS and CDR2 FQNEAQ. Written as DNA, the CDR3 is TGTGCCAGCAGCACCCGGACTAGCGGGGGGGTCTACAATGAGCAGTTCTTC. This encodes CASSTRTSGGVYNEQFF.

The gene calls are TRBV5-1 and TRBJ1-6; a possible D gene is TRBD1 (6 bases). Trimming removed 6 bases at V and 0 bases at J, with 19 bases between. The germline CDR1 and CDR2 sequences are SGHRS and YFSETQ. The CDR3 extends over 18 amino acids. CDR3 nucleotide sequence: TGCGCCAGCACCAGAGGGGGGGGCCGAAGCTCCTATAATTCACCCCTCCACTTT. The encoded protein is CASTRGGGRSSYNSPLHF.

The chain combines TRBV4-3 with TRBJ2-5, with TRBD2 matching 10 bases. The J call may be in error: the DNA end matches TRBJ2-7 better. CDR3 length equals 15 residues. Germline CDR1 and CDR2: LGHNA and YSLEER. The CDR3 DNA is TGCGCCAGCAGCCAAGAACTAGCGGGGATGGGCGAGCAGTACTTC. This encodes CASSQELAGMGEQYF.

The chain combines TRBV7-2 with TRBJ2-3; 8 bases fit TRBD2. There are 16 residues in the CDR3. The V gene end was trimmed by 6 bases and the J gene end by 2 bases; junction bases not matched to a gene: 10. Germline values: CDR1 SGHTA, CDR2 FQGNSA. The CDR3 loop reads CASRAAGGGTTDTQYF. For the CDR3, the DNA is TGTGCCAGCAGAGCGGCGGGGGGCGGGACCACAGATACGCAGTATTTT.

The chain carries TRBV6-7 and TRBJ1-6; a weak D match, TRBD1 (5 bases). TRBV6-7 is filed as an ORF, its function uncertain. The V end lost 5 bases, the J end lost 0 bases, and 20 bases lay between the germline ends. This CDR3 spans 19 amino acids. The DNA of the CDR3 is TGTGCCAGCAGTGAGAGGGACCGTAAACCAAGCTCCTATAATTCACCCCTCCACTTT. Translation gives CASSERDRKPSSYNSPLHF.

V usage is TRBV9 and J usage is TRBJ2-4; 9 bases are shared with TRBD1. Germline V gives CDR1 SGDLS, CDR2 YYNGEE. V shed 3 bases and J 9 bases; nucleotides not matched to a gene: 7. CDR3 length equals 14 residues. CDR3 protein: CASSDGQGKSIQYF. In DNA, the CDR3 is TGTGCCAGCAGCGATGGACAGGGGAAGAGCATTCAGTACTTC.

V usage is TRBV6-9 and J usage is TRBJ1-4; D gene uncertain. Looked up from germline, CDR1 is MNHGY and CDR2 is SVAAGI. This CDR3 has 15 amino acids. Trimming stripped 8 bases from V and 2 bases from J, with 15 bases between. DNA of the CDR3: TGTGCCAGCGCTGGGATTGGTGCGACTAATGAAAAACTGTTTTTT. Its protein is CASAGIGATNEKLFF.

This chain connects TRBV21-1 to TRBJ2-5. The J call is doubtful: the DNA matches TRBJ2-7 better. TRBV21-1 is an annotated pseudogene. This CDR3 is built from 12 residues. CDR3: CASSFGGAEQYF. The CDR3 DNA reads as TGTGCCAGCAGCTTTGGGGGAGCCGAGCAGTACTTC.

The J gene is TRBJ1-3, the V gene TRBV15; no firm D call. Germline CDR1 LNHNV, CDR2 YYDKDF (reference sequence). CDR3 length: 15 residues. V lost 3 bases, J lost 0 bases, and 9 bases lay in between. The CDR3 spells CATSREPHSGNTIYF. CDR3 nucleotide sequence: TGTGCCACCAGCAGGGAACCACACTCTGGAAACACCATATATTTT.

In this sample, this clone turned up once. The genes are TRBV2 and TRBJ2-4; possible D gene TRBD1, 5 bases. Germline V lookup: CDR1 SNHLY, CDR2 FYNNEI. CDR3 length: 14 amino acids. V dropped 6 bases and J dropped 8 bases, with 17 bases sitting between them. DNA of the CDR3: TGTGCCAGCAGGGTAGGGGTAGCTGGGGACATTCAGTACTTC. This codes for CASRVGVAGDIQYF.

The CDR3 DNA is TGCGCCAGCAGCCAACTTCGGGGGGCGCGTGAGCAGTTCTTC. It is translated as CASSQLRGAREQFF. The chain has TRBV4-1 and TRBJ2-1, with a weak D call TRBD2 (7 bases). The CDR3 spans 14 residues. Trimming pared 2 bases from V and 9 bases from J, leaving 14 bases between. CDR1 and CDR2 from the germline V gene are MGHRA and YSYEKL.

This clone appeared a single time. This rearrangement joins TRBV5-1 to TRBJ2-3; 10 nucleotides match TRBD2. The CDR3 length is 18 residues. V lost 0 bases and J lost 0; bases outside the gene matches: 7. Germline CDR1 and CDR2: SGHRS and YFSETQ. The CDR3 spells CASSLALAGGTSTDTQYF. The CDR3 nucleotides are TGCGCCAGCAGCTTGGCCTTAGCGGGGGGCACTAGCACAGATACGCAGTATTTT.

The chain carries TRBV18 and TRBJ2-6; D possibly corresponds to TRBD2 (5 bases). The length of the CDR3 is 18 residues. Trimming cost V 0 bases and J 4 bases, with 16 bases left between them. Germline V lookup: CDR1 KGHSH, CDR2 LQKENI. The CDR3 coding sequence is TGTGCCAGCTCACCACCGGGTCCGGGGTCTCTGGGGGCCAACGTCCTGACTTTC. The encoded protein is CASSPPGPGSLGANVLTF.

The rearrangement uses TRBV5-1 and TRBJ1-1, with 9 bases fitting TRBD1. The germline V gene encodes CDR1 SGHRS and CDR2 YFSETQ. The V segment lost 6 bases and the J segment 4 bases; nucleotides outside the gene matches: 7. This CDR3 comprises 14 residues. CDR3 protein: CASTSTGGATEAFF. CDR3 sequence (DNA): TGCGCCAGCACTTCGACAGGGGGGGCCACTGAAGCTTTCTTT.

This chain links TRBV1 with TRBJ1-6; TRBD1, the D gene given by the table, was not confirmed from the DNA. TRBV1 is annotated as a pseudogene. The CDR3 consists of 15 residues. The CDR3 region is CTSSLHWAENSPLHF. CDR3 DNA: TGCACCAGCAGCTTACATTGGGCTGAGAATTCACCCCTCCACTTT.

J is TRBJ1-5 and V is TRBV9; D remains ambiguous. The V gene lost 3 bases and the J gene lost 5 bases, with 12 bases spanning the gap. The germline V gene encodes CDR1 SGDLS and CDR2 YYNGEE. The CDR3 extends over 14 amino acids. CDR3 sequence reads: CASSASSGYQPQHF. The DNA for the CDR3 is TGTGCCAGCAGCGCTTCCTCGGGTTATCAGCCCCAGCATTTT.

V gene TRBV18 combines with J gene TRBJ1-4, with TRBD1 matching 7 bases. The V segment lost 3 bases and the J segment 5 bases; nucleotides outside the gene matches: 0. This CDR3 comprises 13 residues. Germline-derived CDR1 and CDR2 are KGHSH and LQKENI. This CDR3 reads CASSPGQNEKLFF. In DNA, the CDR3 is TGTGCCAGCTCACCGGGACAGAATGAAAAACTGTTTTTT. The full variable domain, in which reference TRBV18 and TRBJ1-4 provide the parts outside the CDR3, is NAGVMQNPRHLVRRRGQEARLRCSPMKGHSHVYWYRQLPEEGLKFMVYLQKENIIDESGMPKERFSAEFPKEGPSILRIQQVVRGDSAAYFCASSPGQNEKLFFGSGTQLSVL.

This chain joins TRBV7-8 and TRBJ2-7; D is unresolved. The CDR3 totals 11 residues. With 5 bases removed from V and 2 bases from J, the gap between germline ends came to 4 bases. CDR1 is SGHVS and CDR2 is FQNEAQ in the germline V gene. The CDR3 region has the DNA TGTGCCAGCAGCCCTGCCTACGAGCAGTACTTC. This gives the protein CASSPAYEQYF.

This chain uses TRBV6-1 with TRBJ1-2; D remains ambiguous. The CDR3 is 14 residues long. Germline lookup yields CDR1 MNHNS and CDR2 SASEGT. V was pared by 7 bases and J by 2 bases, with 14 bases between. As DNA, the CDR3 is TGTGCCAGCACAGTGGGCAGCCTGAACTATGGCTACACCTTC. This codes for CASTVGSLNYGYTF.

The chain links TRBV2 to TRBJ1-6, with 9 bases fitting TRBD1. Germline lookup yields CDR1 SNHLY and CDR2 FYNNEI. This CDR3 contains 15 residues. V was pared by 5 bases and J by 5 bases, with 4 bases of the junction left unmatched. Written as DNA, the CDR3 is TGTGCCAGCAGTCAGGACAGGGGAAATAATTCACCCCTCCACTTT. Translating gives CASSQDRGNNSPLHF.

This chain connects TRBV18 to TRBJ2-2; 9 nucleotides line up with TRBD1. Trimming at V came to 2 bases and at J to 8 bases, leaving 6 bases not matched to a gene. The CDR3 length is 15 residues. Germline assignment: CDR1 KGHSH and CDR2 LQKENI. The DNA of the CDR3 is TGTGCCAGCTCACCAACAGGGGGCTATTCGGGGGAGCTGTTTTTT. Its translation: CASSPTGGYSGELFF.

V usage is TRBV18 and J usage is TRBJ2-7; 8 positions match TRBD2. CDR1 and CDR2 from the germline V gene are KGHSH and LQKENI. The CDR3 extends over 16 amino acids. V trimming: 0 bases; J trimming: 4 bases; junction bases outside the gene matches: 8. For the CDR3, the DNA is TGTGCCAGCTCACCACCGAGTGGCGGGGGGACTTACGAGCAGTACTTC. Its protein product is CASSPPSGGGTYEQYF.

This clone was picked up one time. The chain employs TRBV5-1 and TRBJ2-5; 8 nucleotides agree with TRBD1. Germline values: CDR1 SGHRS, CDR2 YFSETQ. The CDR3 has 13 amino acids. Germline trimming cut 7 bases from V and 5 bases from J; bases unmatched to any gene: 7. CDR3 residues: CASSKDRGETQYF. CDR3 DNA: TGCGCCAGCTCAAAAGACAGGGGTGAGACCCAGTACTTC.

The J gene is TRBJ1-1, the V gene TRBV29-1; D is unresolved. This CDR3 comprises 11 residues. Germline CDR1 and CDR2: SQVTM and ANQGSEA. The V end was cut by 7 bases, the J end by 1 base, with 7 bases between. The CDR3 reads CSGYRNTEAFF. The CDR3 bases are TGCAGCGGGTACAGGAACACTGAAGCTTTCTTT.

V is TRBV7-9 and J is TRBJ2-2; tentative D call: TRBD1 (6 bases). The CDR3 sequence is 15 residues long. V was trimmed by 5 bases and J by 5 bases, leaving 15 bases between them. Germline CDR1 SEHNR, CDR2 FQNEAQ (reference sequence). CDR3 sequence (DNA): TGTGCCAGCAGCCGATCCACAGGGACAACCGGGGAGCTGTTTTTT. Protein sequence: CASSRSTGTTGELFF.

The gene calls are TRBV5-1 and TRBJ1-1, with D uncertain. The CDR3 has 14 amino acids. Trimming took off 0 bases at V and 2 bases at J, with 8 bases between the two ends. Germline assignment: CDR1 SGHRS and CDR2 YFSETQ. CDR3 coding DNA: TGCGCCAGCAGCTTGGATCCAGTTAACACTGAAGCTTTCTTT. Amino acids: CASSLDPVNTEAFF.

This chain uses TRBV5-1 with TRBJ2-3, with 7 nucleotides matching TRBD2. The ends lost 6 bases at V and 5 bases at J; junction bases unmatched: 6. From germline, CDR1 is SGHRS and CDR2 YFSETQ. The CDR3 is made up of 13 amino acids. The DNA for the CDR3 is TGCGCCAGCAATGTAGGCGGGGGAGATACGCAGTATTTT. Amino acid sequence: CASNVGGGDTQYF.

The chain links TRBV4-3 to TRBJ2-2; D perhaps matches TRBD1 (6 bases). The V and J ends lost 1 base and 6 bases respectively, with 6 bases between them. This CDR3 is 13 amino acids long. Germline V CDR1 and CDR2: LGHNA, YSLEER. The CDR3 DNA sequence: TGCGCCAGCAGCCAAGCAGGGGCCGGGGAGCTGTTTTTT. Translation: CASSQAGAGELFF.